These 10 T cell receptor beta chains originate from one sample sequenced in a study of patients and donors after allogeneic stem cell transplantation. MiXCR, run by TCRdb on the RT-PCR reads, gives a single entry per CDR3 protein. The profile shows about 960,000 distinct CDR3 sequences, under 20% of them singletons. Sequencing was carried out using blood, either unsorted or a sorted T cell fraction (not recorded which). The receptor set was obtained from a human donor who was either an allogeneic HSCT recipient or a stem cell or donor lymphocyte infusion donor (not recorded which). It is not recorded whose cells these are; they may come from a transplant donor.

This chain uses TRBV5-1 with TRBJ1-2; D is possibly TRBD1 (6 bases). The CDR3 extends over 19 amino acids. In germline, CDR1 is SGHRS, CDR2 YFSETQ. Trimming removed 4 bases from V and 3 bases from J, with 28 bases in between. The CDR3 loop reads CASSLPTGQTPASYYGYTF. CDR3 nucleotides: TGCGCCAGCAGCCTGCCAACCGGACAGACACCAGCCTCATACTATGGCTACACCTTC.

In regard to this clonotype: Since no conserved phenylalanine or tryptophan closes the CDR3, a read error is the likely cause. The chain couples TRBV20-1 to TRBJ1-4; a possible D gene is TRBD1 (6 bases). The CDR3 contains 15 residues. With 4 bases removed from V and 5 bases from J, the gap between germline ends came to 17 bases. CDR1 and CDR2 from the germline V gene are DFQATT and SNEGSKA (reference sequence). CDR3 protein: CSAKRSQGSNEKLFL. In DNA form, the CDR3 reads TGCAGTGCTAAGAGATCCCAGGGGAGCAATGAAAAACTGTTTCTT.

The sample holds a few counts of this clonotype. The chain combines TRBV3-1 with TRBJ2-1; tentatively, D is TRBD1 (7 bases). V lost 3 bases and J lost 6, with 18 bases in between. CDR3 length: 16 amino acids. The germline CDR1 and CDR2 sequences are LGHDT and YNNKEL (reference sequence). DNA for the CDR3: TGTGCCAGCAGCCAGAGAACTCGGGGGACAGCCAATGAGCAGTTCTTC. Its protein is CASSQRTRGTANEQFF.

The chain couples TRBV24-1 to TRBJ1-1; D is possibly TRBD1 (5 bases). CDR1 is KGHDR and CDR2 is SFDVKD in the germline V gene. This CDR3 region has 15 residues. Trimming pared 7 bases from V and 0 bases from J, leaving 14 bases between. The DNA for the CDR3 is TGTGCCACCAGCCCCTCCGGGACGATGAACACTGAAGCTTTCTTT. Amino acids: CATSPSGTMNTEAFF.

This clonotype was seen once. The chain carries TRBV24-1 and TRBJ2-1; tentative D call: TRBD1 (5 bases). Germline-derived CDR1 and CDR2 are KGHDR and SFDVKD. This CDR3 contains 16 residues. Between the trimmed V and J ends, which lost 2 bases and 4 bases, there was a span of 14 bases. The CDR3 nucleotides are TGTGCCACCAGTGATTCGGTTGACAGCCCATACAATGAGCAGTTCTTC. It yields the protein CATSDSVDSPYNEQFF.

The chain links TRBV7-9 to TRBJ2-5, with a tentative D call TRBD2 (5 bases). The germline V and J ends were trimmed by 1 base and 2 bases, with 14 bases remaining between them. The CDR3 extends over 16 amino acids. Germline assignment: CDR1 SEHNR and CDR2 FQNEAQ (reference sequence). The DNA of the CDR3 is TGTGCCAGCAGCTTAGGGCCTGGCGGGTTTCAAGAGACCCAGTACTTC. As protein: CASSLGPGGFQETQYF.

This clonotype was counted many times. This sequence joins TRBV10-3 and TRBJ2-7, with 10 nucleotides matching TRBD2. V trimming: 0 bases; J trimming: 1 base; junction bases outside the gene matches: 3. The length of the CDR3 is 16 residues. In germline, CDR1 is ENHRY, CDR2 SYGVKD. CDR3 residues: CAISESASGGSYEQYF. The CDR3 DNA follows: TGTGCCATCAGTGAGTCAGCTAGCGGGGGTTCCTACGAGCAGTACTTC.

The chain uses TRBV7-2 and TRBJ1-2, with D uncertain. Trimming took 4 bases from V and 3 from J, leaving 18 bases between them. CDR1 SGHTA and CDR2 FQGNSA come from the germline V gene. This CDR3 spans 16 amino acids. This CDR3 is CASSSYERVGDYGYTF. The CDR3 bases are TGTGCCAGCAGCTCTTACGAAAGGGTCGGAGACTATGGCTACACCTTC. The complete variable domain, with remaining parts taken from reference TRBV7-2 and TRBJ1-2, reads GAGVSQSPSNKVTEKGKDVELRCDPISGHTALYWYRQSLGQGLEFLIYFQGNSAPDKSGLPSDRFSAERTGGSVSTLTIQRTQQEDSAVYLCASSSYERVGDYGYTFGSGTRLTVV.

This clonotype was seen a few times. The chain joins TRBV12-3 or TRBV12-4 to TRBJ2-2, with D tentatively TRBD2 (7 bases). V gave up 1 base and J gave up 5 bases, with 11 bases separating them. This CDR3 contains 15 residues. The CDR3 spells CASSLVGGLTGELFF. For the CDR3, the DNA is TGTGCCAGCAGTTTAGTGGGGGGGCTGACCGGGGAGCTGTTTTTT.

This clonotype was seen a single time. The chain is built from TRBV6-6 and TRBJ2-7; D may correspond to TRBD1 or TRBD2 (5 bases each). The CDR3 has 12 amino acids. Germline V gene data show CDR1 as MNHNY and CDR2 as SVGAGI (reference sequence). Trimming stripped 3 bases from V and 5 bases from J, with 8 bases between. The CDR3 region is CASSYRGHEQYF. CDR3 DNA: TGTGCCAGCAGTTATCGGGGCCACGAGCAGTACTTC.